This T cell receptor (beta chain) comes out of a study of blood T cell repertoires in COVID-19. Overall study context: Whether acute or convalescent, the COVID-19 samples came from the United States, Italy and Spain. PBMCs, B-cell-depleted T cells, or T cells were the source of the cDNA or gDNA that made up the material.

Original data processing: Reference gene primer amplification gave estimated nucleated cell counts. Assay used: immunoSEQ multiplex PCR; TCRdb lists only in-frame clones, some missing. V and J calls and clone size are as listed in that table; D and trimming were resolved from the DNA. In the table there are 200,000 to 300,000 clones, around 86% of which are singletons. Germline loops: CDR1 SGHRS, CDR2 YFSETQ. V was shortened by 0 bases and J by 0 bases, with 7 bases between the two germline ends. This CDR3 is built from 15 residues. This study enrolled people aged roughly 18 to 89 from about two dozen US geographic areas.

The V call is TRBV5-1, the J call TRBJ1-5, with D uncertain. Sequencing was carried out using PBMCs or T cells enriched from blood (not recorded which). This clonotype originated in a woman between 50 and 59 years old who had recovered from COVID-19. The CDR3 is CASSLGPYSNQPQHF. The DNA for the CDR3 is TGCGCCAGCAGCTTGGGGCCGTATAGCAATCAGCCCCAGCATTTT.